Listed here are 14 T cell receptor beta chains from one sample, sequenced in a study of T cells in localized non-small cell lung cancer. Assay used: immunoSEQ multiplex PCR; TCRdb lists only in-frame clones, some missing. The table has tens of thousands of clones, around four fifths seen once; the top ten hold 15% to 20%. The sample in question was peripheral blood, obtained before any cancer treatment. Receptors originate from a female donor at least 60 years old with stage II squamous cell lung carcinoma.

V gene TRBV30 combines with J gene TRBJ2-5; perhaps TRBD2 as D (6 bases). The CDR3 is made up of 12 amino acids. V was pared by 5 bases and J by 7 bases, with 14 bases between. Germline-derived CDR1 and CDR2 are GTSNPN and SVGIG (reference sequence). The DNA for the CDR3 is TGTGCCTGGGGGGGGACCGCGGGGACCCAGTACTTC. Translation: CAWGGTAGTQYF.

The chain links TRBV9 to TRBJ2-3; no definite D call. V was cut by 2 bases and J by 0 bases, with 10 bases left in between. The germline V gene has CDR1 SGDLS and CDR2 YYNGEE. This CDR3 has 15 amino acids. Here the CDR3 reads CASSVGGPSTDTQYF. In DNA, the CDR3 is TGTGCCAGCAGCGTGGGTGGCCCTAGCACAGATACGCAGTATTTT.

This clone was seen repeatedly, ten times or more. The chain uses TRBV9 and TRBJ1-2; 7 bases match TRBD1. After removal of 4 bases from V and 0 bases from J, the junction contained 15 bases not matched to a gene. The CDR3 sequence is 18 residues long. Germline loops: CDR1 SGDLS, CDR2 YYNGEE. The CDR3 spells CASSRRRGQALANYGYTF. In DNA form, the CDR3 reads TGTGCCAGCAGCAGGAGGAGAGGACAGGCCTTAGCTAACTATGGCTACACCTTC. The entire variable domain, with the rest obtained from reference TRBV9 and TRBJ1-2, is as follows: DSGVTQTPKHLITATGQRVTLRCSPRSGDLSVYWYQQSLDQGLQFLIQYYNGEERAKGNILERFSAQQFPDLHSELNLSSLELGDSALYFCASSRRRGQALANYGYTFGSGTRLTVV.

This clone was recorded a few times. The chain employs TRBV5-4 and TRBJ2-7; a possible D gene is TRBD1 (5 bases). CDR3 size: 13 residues. V gave up 4 bases and J gave up 3 bases, with 11 bases separating them. Germline V gene sequence: CDR1 SGHNT, CDR2 YYREEE (reference sequence). The DNA of the CDR3 is TGTGCCAGCAGCGATAGACAGAACTACGAGCAGTACTTC. This sequence encodes CASSDRQNYEQYF.

This chain links TRBV5-8 with TRBJ1-2; D perhaps matches TRBD1 (5 bases). Germline V gene lookup returns CDR1 SGHTS and CDR2 YDEGEE. Trimming removed 0 bases at V and 2 bases at J, with 11 bases between. This CDR3 is built from 15 residues. The CDR3 protein is CASSLVGLTNYGYTF. In DNA form, the CDR3 reads TGTGCCAGCAGCTTGGTGGGACTGACAAACTATGGCTACACCTTC.

The chain links TRBV7-6 to TRBJ2-3; possibly TRBD1 or TRBD2 for D (6 bases each). Looked up from germline, CDR1 is SGHVS and CDR2 is FNYEAQ. CDR3 length equals 15 residues. The germline V and J ends were trimmed by 0 bases and 5 bases, with 12 bases remaining between them. The CDR3 sequence is CASSLAGGSVDTQYF. CDR3 sequence (DNA): TGTGCCAGCAGCTTAGCGGGGGGCTCGGTAGATACGCAGTATTTT. The full variable domain, in which reference TRBV7-6 and TRBJ2-3 provide the parts outside the CDR3, is GAGVSQSPRYKVTKRGQDVALRCDPISGHVSLYWYRQALGQGPEFLTYFNYEAQQDKSGLPNDRFSAERPEGSISTLTIQRTEQRDSAMYRCASSLAGGSVDTQYFGPGTRLTVL.

This chain connects TRBV7-2 to TRBJ1-1; D uncertain. The germline V and J ends were trimmed by 5 bases and 4 bases, with 20 bases remaining between them. The CDR3 covers 16 residues. Per germline, CDR1 SGHTA and CDR2 FQGNSA. CDR3 protein: CASSLPGPSLGTEAFF. As DNA, the CDR3 is TGTGCCAGCAGCCTACCGGGCCCCAGCCTCGGCACTGAAGCTTTCTTT. The full variable domain, in which reference TRBV7-2 and TRBJ1-1 provide the parts outside the CDR3, is GAGVSQSPSNKVTEKGKDVELRCDPISGHTALYWYRQSLGQGLEFLIYFQGNSAPDKSGLPSDRFSAERTGGSVSTLTIQRTQQEDSAVYLCASSLPGPSLGTEAFFGQGTRLTVV.

The chain recombines TRBV6-5 with TRBJ2-2, with 8 bases that match TRBD1. Germline lookup yields CDR1 MNHEY and CDR2 SVGAGI. The length of the CDR3 is 16 residues. V lost 2 bases to trimming and J lost 4 bases; unmatched junction nucleotides: 6. This chain's CDR3 is CASSYGQGASTGELFF. In nucleotides, the CDR3 is TGTGCCAGCAGTTACGGGCAGGGGGCTAGCACCGGGGAGCTGTTTTTT.

This chain uses TRBV4-2 with TRBJ2-2; possibly TRBD1 for D (6 bases). Germline assignment: CDR1 LGHNA and CDR2 YNFKEQ. V lost 1 base, J lost 3 bases, and 9 bases lay in between. The CDR3 totals 15 residues. The CDR3 bases are TGTGCCAGCAGCCAAGCGGCAGGGGACACCGGGGAGCTGTTTTTT. This sequence encodes CASSQAAGDTGELFF.

This chain uses TRBV5-1 with TRBJ2-1; TRBD1 matches at 8 bases. CDR3 size: 14 residues. V was pared by 9 bases and J by 5 bases, with 10 bases of the junction left unmatched. The germline CDR1 and CDR2 sequences are SGHRS and YFSETQ. The CDR3 region is CATSPGQVNNEQFF. The CDR3 nucleotides read TGCGCCACCTCGCCGGGACAGGTAAACAATGAGCAGTTCTTC.

The chain employs TRBV7-3 and TRBJ2-1; a possible D gene is TRBD1 (5 bases). The V end was cut by 4 bases, the J end by 5 bases, with 9 bases between. The germline gives CDR1 SGHTA, CDR2 FQGTGA. This CDR3 contains 13 residues. The CDR3 here is CASSSSRDNEQFF. CDR3 nucleotide sequence: TGTGCCAGCAGCTCCTCCAGGGACAATGAGCAGTTCTTC.

Comment on this clone: The germline gene is not matched at one end of the junction; a read error may be the cause. Other DNA sequences in this specimen translate into the identical CDR3. The chain employs TRBV5-1 and TRBJ1-1, with no clear D. Germline CDR1 and CDR2: SGHRS and YFSETQ. This CDR3 contains 13 residues. For the CDR3, the DNA is TGCGCCAGCAGCTTGATGCAGAACACTGAGGCTTTCTTT. Amino acid sequence: CASSLMQNTEAFF.

V usage is TRBV25-1 and J usage is TRBJ2-6, with D unclear. V was shortened by 10 bases and J by 3 bases, with 10 bases between the two germline ends. The CDR3 has 13 residues. CDR1 and CDR2 (germline): MGHDK, SYGVNS. The CDR3 nucleotides are TGTGCCACGGAGTTCGGTGGGGCCAACGTCCTGACTTTC. Translating it yields CATEFGGANVLTF.

This sequence joins TRBV29-1 and TRBJ1-1, with TRBD1 matching over 9 bases. CDR1 and CDR2 (germline): SQVTM, ANQGSEA. This CDR3 comprises 13 residues. The J segment lost 5 bases and the V segment lost 6 bases, leaving 7 bases of the junction unmatched. This CDR3 is CSVSQGARTEAFF. The CDR3 DNA reads as TGCAGCGTCTCACAGGGGGCGAGGACTGAAGCTTTCTTT.